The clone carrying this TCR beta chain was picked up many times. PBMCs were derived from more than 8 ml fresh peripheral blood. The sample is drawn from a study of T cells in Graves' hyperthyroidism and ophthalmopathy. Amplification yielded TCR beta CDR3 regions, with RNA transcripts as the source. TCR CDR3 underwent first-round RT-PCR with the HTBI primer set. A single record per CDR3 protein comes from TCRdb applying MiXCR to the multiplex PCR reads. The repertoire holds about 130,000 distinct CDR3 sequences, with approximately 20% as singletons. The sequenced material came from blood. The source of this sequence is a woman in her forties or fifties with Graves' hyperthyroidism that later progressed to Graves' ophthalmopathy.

CDR3: CASSLGVTNYGYTF. In nucleotides, the CDR3 is TGTGCCAGCAGTTTAGGGGTCACCAACTATGGCTACACCTTC. The chain couples TRBV12-3 or TRBV12-4 to TRBJ1-2; unclear D gene. The ends were cut back, 1 base at V and 2 bases at J, with 8 bases in the middle. The CDR3 totals 14 residues.